Listed below are T cell receptor beta chains from one sample, sequenced in a study of regulatory T cells in long-lasting Graves disease. MiXCR, run by TCRdb on the multiplex PCR reads, gives a single entry per CDR3 protein. This table has some 490,000 distinct CDR3 sequences, about 11% appearing once. These data are also associated with another study on T cells in Graves' hyperthyroidism and ophthalmopathy.

Material: peripheral blood mononuclear cells (PBMCs), obtained at new diagnosis, from a patient treated with antithyroid drugs. These receptors were taken from a woman in her 30s with Graves disease. Both conserved end residues are part of each CDR3. The D gene is left open where the match is weak. A row's size may be missing; if present it is once, few, many or a size class.

v_gene: TRBV12-3/TRBV12-4
d_gene: TRBD1
j_gene: TRBJ2-3
abundance: many
CDR3aa: CASSFRTGARRTDTQYF
CDR3nt: TGTGCCAGCAGTTTCAGGACAGGGGCGAGACGCACAGATACGCAGTATTTT

v_gene: TRBV5-1
d_gene: TRBD1
j_gene: TRBJ2-1
abundance: few
CDR3aa: CASTTGGIGNEQFF
CDR3nt: TGCGCCAGCACGACAGGGGGGATCGGTAATGAGCAGTTCTTC

v_gene: TRBV7-6
d_gene: -
j_gene: TRBJ1-2
abundance: many
CDR3aa: CASSLWPEGLYGYTF
CDR3nt: TGTGCCAGCAGCTTATGGCCGGAGGGACTGTATGGCTACACCTTC

v_gene: TRBV9
d_gene: TRBD2
j_gene: TRBJ2-2
abundance: -
CDR3aa: CASSGLAGGTGELFF
CDR3nt: TGTGCCAGCAGCGGACTAGCGGGAGGGACCGGGGAGCTGTTTTTT

v_gene: TRBV7-9
d_gene: -
j_gene: TRBJ1-1
abundance: many
CDR3aa: CASSFGSGRGADTEAFF
CDR3nt: TGTGCCAGCAGCTTTGGGTCGGGGAGAGGTGCGGATACTGAAGCTTTCTTT

v_gene: TRBV30
d_gene: -
j_gene: TRBJ2-1
abundance: -
CDR3aa: CAWVNRDFPNNERFF
CDR3nt: TGTGCCTGGGTGAACCGGGACTTCCCAAACAATGAGCGGTTCTTC

v_gene: TRBV7-2
d_gene: -
j_gene: TRBJ2-1
abundance: -
CDR3aa: CASSLAVGRMSSYNEQFF
CDR3nt: TGTGCCAGCAGCTTAGCTGTGGGTAGGATGAGCTCCTACAATGAGCAGTTCTTC

v_gene: TRBV7-3
d_gene: -
j_gene: TRBJ2-5
abundance: many
CDR3aa: CASSLGFQGQETQYF
CDR3nt: TGTGCCAGCAGCTTAGGGTTTCAGGGACAAGAGACCCAGTACTTC

v_gene: TRBV3-1
d_gene: -
j_gene: TRBJ1-2
abundance: many
CDR3aa: CASSHGRGSYGYTF
CDR3nt: TGTGCCAGCAGCCACGGCAGGGGATCCTATGGCTACACCTTC

v_gene: TRBV7-9
d_gene: -
j_gene: TRBJ1-2
abundance: many
CDR3aa: CASSFQGTVGYGYTF
CDR3nt: TGTGCCAGCAGCTTCCAGGGGACTGTCGGCTATGGCTACACCTTC

v_gene: TRBV4-1
d_gene: -
j_gene: TRBJ2-5
abundance: many
CDR3aa: CASSQGAGIQTQYF
CDR3nt: TGCGCCAGCAGCCAAGGAGCCGGGATACAGACCCAGTACTTC

v_gene: TRBV5-1
d_gene: -
j_gene: TRBJ1-1
abundance: many
CDR3aa: CASSFLDTEAFF
CDR3nt: TGCGCCAGCAGCTTTCTTGACACTGAAGCTTTCTTT

v_gene: TRBV28
d_gene: -
j_gene: TRBJ2-2
abundance: many
CDR3aa: CASSLWNTGELFF
CDR3nt: TGTGCCAGCAGTTTATGGAACACCGGGGAGCTGTTTTTT

v_gene: TRBV20-1
d_gene: -
j_gene: TRBJ2-4
abundance: many
CDR3aa: CSASPGGAKNIQYF
CDR3nt: TGCAGTGCTAGTCCTGGGGGGGCCAAAAACATTCAGTACTTC

v_gene: TRBV7-2
d_gene: -
j_gene: TRBJ1-2
abundance: -
CDR3aa: CASSRTGTSIGYTF
CDR3nt: TGTGCCAGCAGCCGCACAGGAACCTCTATTGGCTACACCTTC

v_gene: TRBV11-2
d_gene: -
j_gene: TRBJ2-1
abundance: many
CDR3aa: CASSQAANLLYEQFF
CDR3nt: TGTGCCAGCAGCCAAGCGGCAAACCTTCTATATGAGCAGTTCTTC

v_gene: TRBV2
d_gene: -
j_gene: TRBJ1-2
abundance: many
CDR3aa: CASSERKYGYTF
CDR3nt: TGTGCCAGCAGTGAGAGAAAATATGGCTACACCTTC

v_gene: TRBV7-2
d_gene: -
j_gene: TRBJ1-6
abundance: -
CDR3aa: CASSFVGGFTANPPLHF
CDR3nt: TGTGCCAGCAGCTTCGTCGGGGGATTTACGGCTAATCCACCCCTCCACTTT

v_gene: TRBV11-2
d_gene: TRBD2
j_gene: TRBJ2-5
abundance: -
CDR3aa: CASSLGLDQETQYF
CDR3nt: TGTGCCAGCAGCTTGGGACTAGACCAAGAGACCCAGTACTTC

v_gene: TRBV19
d_gene: -
j_gene: TRBJ1-1
abundance: -
CDR3aa: CASSKTGATMSTEAFF
CDR3nt: TGTGCCAGTAGTAAAACGGGGGCCACTATGAGCACTGAAGCTTTCTTT

v_gene: TRBV15
d_gene: -
j_gene: TRBJ2-7
abundance: -
CDR3aa: CATSSQDQAPIYEQYF
CDR3nt: TGTGCCACCAGCAGCCAAGATCAGGCCCCGATCTACGAGCAGTACTTC

v_gene: TRBV15
d_gene: -
j_gene: TRBJ2-2
abundance: few
CDR3aa: CATSRNTGELFF
CDR3nt: TGTGCCACCAGCAGGAACACCGGGGAGCTGTTTTTT

v_gene: TRBV27
d_gene: -
j_gene: TRBJ2-7
abundance: -
CDR3aa: CASSFSQSYEQYF
CDR3nt: TGTGCCAGCAGTTTCTCACAGTCCTACGAGCAGTACTTC

v_gene: TRBV6-2/TRBV6-3
d_gene: -
j_gene: TRBJ1-1
abundance: many
CDR3aa: CASSPPGSLNTEAFF
CDR3nt: TGTGCCAGCAGTCCACCTGGAAGTCTGAACACTGAAGCTTTCTTT

v_gene: TRBV3-1
d_gene: TRBD1
j_gene: TRBJ1-2
abundance: many
CDR3aa: CASSQGTGFNGYTF
CDR3nt: TGTGCCAGCAGCCAAGGGACAGGCTTCAATGGCTACACCTTC

v_gene: TRBV20-1
d_gene: -
j_gene: TRBJ1-4
abundance: few
CDR3aa: CSATESGGAYEKLFF
CDR3nt: TGCAGTGCCACGGAGTCGGGGGGCGCCTATGAAAAACTGTTTTTT

v_gene: TRBV4-3
d_gene: -
j_gene: TRBJ1-4
abundance: few
CDR3aa: CASSQDGWTVRTNEKLFF
CDR3nt: TGCGCCAGCAGCCAAGATGGCTGGACAGTTAGGACTAATGAAAAACTGTTTTTT